The 20 T cell receptor beta chains reported below all come from one sample, sequenced in a study of PD-1 blockade in mismatch repair-deficient tumors. The table came from immunoSEQ multiplex PCR; TCRdb's copy has only in-frame clones and leaves some out. Of about 84,000 clones listed, approximately 81% are singletons. Sequences were derived from peripheral blood, sampled 12 weeks after starting pembrolizumab. The receptors here all came from an adult with mismatch repair-deficient cancer.

V and J are TRBV2 and TRBJ1-1; no clear D. The CDR3 consists of 15 residues. V was trimmed by 3 bases and J by 5 bases, leaving 16 bases between them. Germline V lookup: CDR1 SNHLY, CDR2 FYNNEI. The CDR3 spells CASSEGMWGGTEAFF. The CDR3 DNA is TGTGCCAGCAGTGAGGGTATGTGGGGTGGGACTGAAGCTTTCTTT.

This chain links TRBV6-6 with TRBJ2-7; perhaps TRBD2 as D (6 bases). This CDR3 is built from 11 residues. The germline V gene has CDR1 MNHNY and CDR2 SVGAGI (reference sequence). Trimming took off 6 bases at V and 7 bases at J, with 10 bases between the two ends. For the CDR3, the DNA is TGTGCCAGCAGCCCGGGGAGGGAGCAGTACTTC. Its translation: CASSPGREQYF.

The chain links TRBV5-1 to TRBJ2-3, with 12 nucleotides matching TRBD1. This CDR3 contains 15 residues. Trimming took 4 bases from V and 4 from J; bases not matched to a gene: 4. In germline, CDR1 is SGHRS, CDR2 YFSETQ. CDR3 sequence (DNA): TGCGCCAGCAGCGAGGGGACAGGGGGCCCAGATACGCAGTATTTT. Its translation: CASSEGTGGPDTQYF.

V is TRBV4-3 and J is TRBJ2-7; D is unresolved. Germline V gene lookup returns CDR1 LGHNA and CDR2 YSLEER. CDR3 length equals 12 residues. V shed 2 bases and J shed 5 bases, with 7 bases lying between them. The CDR3 DNA sequence: TGCGCCAGCAGCCAATCTAGAGACGAGCAGTACTTC. As protein: CASSQSRDEQYF.

This clone was found a few times. V and J are TRBV6-1 and TRBJ1-5, with 7 bases that match TRBD1. The junction had 7 bases not matched to a gene; V was cut back by 5 bases and J by 3 bases. This CDR3 is built from 15 residues. Looked up from germline, CDR1 is MNHNS and CDR2 is SASEGT. The CDR3 is CASSWTGQLNQPQHF. The CDR3 DNA reads as TGTGCCAGCAGTTGGACGGGACAGCTCAATCAGCCCCAGCATTTT.

The sample holds one count of this clone. The chain carries TRBV28 and TRBJ2-7, with a tentative D call TRBD1 (7 bases). The CDR3 has 17 residues. V was shortened by 6 bases and J by 0 bases, with 21 bases between the two germline ends. Looked up from germline, CDR1 is MDHEN and CDR2 is SYDVKM. In DNA form, the CDR3 reads TGTGCCAGCAGCCAGGGGGGATGGGGTAGCAGCTCCTACGAGCAGTACTTC. Amino acid sequence: CASSQGGWGSSSYEQYF.

The chain employs TRBV5-4 and TRBJ2-1; TRBD2 might be the D (6 bases). This CDR3 contains 15 residues. Trimming removed 2 bases from V and 4 bases from J, with 13 bases in between. In germline, CDR1 is SGHNT, CDR2 YYREEE (reference sequence). The DNA of the CDR3 is TGTGCCAGCAGCTTTTGGATAGCGGAATACAATGAGCAGTTCTTC. Translated, it gives CASSFWIAEYNEQFF.

This sequence joins TRBV6-1 and TRBJ1-2; no clear D gene. The CDR3 spans 14 residues. Trimming removed 0 bases at V and 2 bases at J, with 7 bases between. Germline CDR1 reads MNHNS; CDR2 reads SASEGT. The CDR3 DNA reads as TGTGCCAGCAGTGAAGCATACAGAAACTATGGCTACACCTTC. As protein: CASSEAYRNYGYTF.

This chain joins TRBV7-9 and TRBJ1-2; possible D gene TRBD1, 5 bases. Germline V CDR1 and CDR2: SEHNR, FQNEAQ (reference sequence). The V end was cut by 1 base, the J end by 6 bases, with 9 bases between. The CDR3 runs to 13 residues. The CDR3 spells CASSLGQGHGYTF. The CDR3, as DNA: TGTGCCAGCAGCTTAGGGCAGGGCCATGGCTACACCTTC.

The V and J genes are TRBV9 and TRBJ2-3; TRBD2 agrees at 7 bases. Trimming removed 0 bases from V and 6 bases from J; junction bases left unmatched: 10. In germline, CDR1 is SGDLS, CDR2 YYNGEE. CDR3 length: 16 residues. As DNA, the CDR3 is TGTGCCAGCAGCGTAGAGATTGCGGGAGCCGGTGATACGCAGTATTTT. Its protein is CASSVEIAGAGDTQYF.

This clone has just a few counts. The gene calls are TRBV7-9 and TRBJ2-1; TRBD1 is a possible D gene (5 bases). The CDR3 contains 18 residues. Germline-derived CDR1 and CDR2 are SEHNR and FQNEAQ (reference sequence). V gave up 5 bases and J gave up 6 bases, with 26 bases separating them. CDR3 sequence reads: CASSPPFRAAGIRNEQFF. CDR3 nucleotides: TGTGCCAGCAGCCCACCATTCCGGGCCGCAGGGATTCGCAATGAGCAGTTCTTC.

The V and J genes are TRBV13 and TRBJ2-1, with TRBD2 identical over 8 bases. The CDR3 length is 15 residues. CDR1 PRHDT and CDR2 FYEKMQ come from the germline V gene (reference sequence). Trimming cost V 6 bases and J 3 bases; bases outside gene matches: 7. CDR3 sequence: CASRVRGGSYNEQFF. CDR3 in DNA: TGTGCCAGCAGGGTCCGGGGGGGAAGCTACAATGAGCAGTTCTTC.

This sequence joins TRBV7-9 and TRBJ2-7, with unresolved D. V was trimmed by 5 bases and J by 0 bases, leaving 23 bases between them. Germline values: CDR1 SEHNR, CDR2 FQNEAQ (reference sequence). The length of the CDR3 is 18 residues. The CDR3 coding sequence is TGTGCCAGCAGCCGAACGGCCGGCCGAACAGTGAGCTCCTACGAGCAGTACTTC. Its translation: CASSRTAGRTVSSYEQYF.

The chain links TRBV9 to TRBJ1-4; TRBD1 might be the D (5 bases). CDR3 size: 14 residues. Germline CDR1 reads SGDLS; CDR2 reads YYNGEE. V was clipped by 4 bases and J by 12 bases, with 19 bases between them. The CDR3 region has the DNA TGTGCCAGCAGCCCCCGAGACAGCCCTTTCGAACTGTTTTTT. Its translation: CASSPRDSPFELFF.

This clone was found a few times. This chain uses TRBV7-9 with TRBJ1-4; D ambiguous. The V end lost 2 bases, the J end lost 2 bases, and 6 bases lay between the germline ends. The germline CDR1 and CDR2 sequences are SEHNR and FQNEAQ (reference sequence). The CDR3 loop spans 14 amino acids. CDR3 region: CASSLSGTNEKLFF. The CDR3 DNA sequence: TGTGCCAGCAGCTTATCGGGGACTAATGAAAAACTGTTTTTT.

The chain uses TRBV14 and TRBJ2-7; D is unresolved. Germline CDR1 is SGHDN and CDR2 is FVKESK. CDR3 length: 12 residues. V gave up 0 bases and J gave up 5 bases, with 5 bases separating them. The DNA for the CDR3 is TGTGCCAGCAGCCAAGAAGGGCACGAGCAGTACTTC. It yields the protein CASSQEGHEQYF.

The chain couples TRBV5-1 to TRBJ1-1, with D uncertain. Deletions cut 0 bases from V and 0 bases from J, with 9 bases between. CDR3 length: 15 residues. Germline V gene data show CDR1 as SGHRS and CDR2 as YFSETQ. The CDR3 sequence is CASSLGAGVNTEAFF. CDR3 coding DNA: TGCGCCAGCAGCTTGGGGGCAGGCGTGAACACTGAAGCTTTCTTT. The whole variable domain, remainder taken from reference TRBV5-1 and TRBJ1-1, is KAGVTQTPRYLIKTRGQQVTLSCSPISGHRSVSWYQQTPGQGLQFLFEYFSETQRNKGNFPGRFSGRQFSNSRSEMNVSTLELGDSALYLCASSLGAGVNTEAFFGQGTRLTVV.

The chain uses TRBV7-2 and TRBJ2-1, with 9 bases aligning to TRBD1. The V gene's germline CDR1 is SGHTA and CDR2 FQGNSA. The V gene end was trimmed by 5 bases and the J gene end by 2 bases; junction bases not matched to a gene: 4. This CDR3 region has 15 residues. As DNA, the CDR3 is TGTGCCAGCAGCCGGACAGGGGCCACCTACAATGAGCAGTTCTTC. The encoded protein is CASSRTGATYNEQFF.

The J gene is TRBJ1-1, the V gene TRBV4-1; D is undetermined. Trimming took 2 bases from V and 1 from J, leaving 8 bases between them. The CDR3 is 14 amino acids. Germline loops: CDR1 MGHRA, CDR2 YSYEKL. The CDR3 bases are TGCGCCAGCAGCCAACCGACTGGGAACACTGAAGCTTTCTTT. This encodes CASSQPTGNTEAFF.

In its sample, this clone was seen once. The J gene is TRBJ1-4, the V gene TRBV9; tentative D call: TRBD1 (6 bases). The ends were cut back, 1 base at V and 2 bases at J, with 6 bases in the middle. Germline CDR1 and CDR2: SGDLS and YYNGEE. The CDR3 has 14 residues. The CDR3 sequence is CASSVQGTNEKLFF. In DNA, the CDR3 is TGTGCCAGCAGCGTACAGGGGACTAATGAAAAACTGTTTTTT.